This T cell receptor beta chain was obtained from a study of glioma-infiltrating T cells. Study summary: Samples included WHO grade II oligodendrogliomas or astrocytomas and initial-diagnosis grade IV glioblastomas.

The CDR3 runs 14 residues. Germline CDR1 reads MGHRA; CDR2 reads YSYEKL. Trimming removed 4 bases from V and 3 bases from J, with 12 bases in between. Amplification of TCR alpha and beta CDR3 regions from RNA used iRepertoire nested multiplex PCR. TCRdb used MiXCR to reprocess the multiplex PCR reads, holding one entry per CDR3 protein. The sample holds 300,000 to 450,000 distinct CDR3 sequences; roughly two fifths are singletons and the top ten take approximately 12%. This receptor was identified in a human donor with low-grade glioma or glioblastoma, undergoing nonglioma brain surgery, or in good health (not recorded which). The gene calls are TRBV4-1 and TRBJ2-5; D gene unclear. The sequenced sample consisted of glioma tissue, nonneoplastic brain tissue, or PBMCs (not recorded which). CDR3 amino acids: CASSRMDDKETQYF. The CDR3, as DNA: TGCGCCAGCAGCCGAATGGACGATAAAGAGACCCAGTACTTC.